Listed below are T cell receptor beta chains from one sample, sequenced in a study of T-cell reconstitution after alpha-beta-depleted transplantation in children. TCRdb reanalysed the PCR reads using MiXCR and keeps one entry per CDR3 protein. The profile shows about 130,000 distinct CDR3 sequences, 8.5% to 10% of them singletons. The input for sequencing was PBMCs, mostly from graft donor cells, taken 180 days after TCRalphabeta/CD19-depleted stem cell transplant. The receptor source for this set is a girl in the first two years of life who had a stem cell transplant for combined immunodeficiency, so the T cells may come from the graft donor. Each CDR3 is given with its conserved first and last residue. Each record gives: CDR3 DNA, CDR3 protein, clone size, J gene, D gene, V gene. D genes are given only for firm matches. The size field is filled for only some rows; it gives once, few, many or a size class.

TGTGCCAGCAGTTTAGGTCCCGGGACAGGGGACTACGAGCAGTACTTC | CASSLGPGTGDYEQYF | few | TRBJ2-7 | TRBD1 | TRBV12-3/TRBV12-4
TGCAGTGCCAGGACAGGGCTGAATGAAAAACTGTTTTTT | CSARTGLNEKLFF | - | TRBJ1-4 | TRBD1 | TRBV20-1
TGCAGTGCTAGAATGGTCCCCCGAGAGACCCAGTACTTC | CSARMVPRETQYF | - | TRBJ2-5 | - | TRBV20-1
TGTGCCAGCAGCAGCCAGAGACAAGAGACCCAGTACTTC | CASSSQRQETQYF | many | TRBJ2-5 | - | TRBV5-8
TGTGCCACCAGCAGAGGAGTAGCCAACTCCTACGAGCAGTACTTC | CATSRGVANSYEQYF | many | TRBJ2-7 | - | TRBV15
TGCAGCGTTGCGGGCAGGGCCACAGATACGCAGTATTTT | CSVAGRATDTQYF | - | TRBJ2-3 | - | TRBV29-1
TGTGCCAGCAGCTTAAGCTGGGCTAGTGGGCTCAAGAGTCAAGAGACCCAGTACTTC | CASSLSWASGLKSQETQYF | few | TRBJ2-5 | - | TRBV11-2
TGTGCCATCAGTGAGTCACGAGGGAAGGAGGGCTACACCTTC | CAISESRGKEGYTF | - | TRBJ1-2 | - | TRBV10-3
TGCAGTGCTAGCCGGGACAGCTTCGGGGATTCACCCCTCCACTTT | CSASRDSFGDSPLHF | few | TRBJ1-6 | TRBD1 | TRBV20-1
TGTGCCAGTAGTCCCCTCAGGGGGTCCTCCAGCACTGAAGCTTTCTTT | CASSPLRGSSSTEAFF | few | TRBJ1-1 | TRBD1 | TRBV19
TGCAGCGTTGAAGTAACCGGACAGGGGAAAGGCTACACCTTC | CSVEVTGQGKGYTF | - | TRBJ1-2 | TRBD1 | TRBV29-1
TGTGCCAGTAGTATTCCCACGAGCTCCTACAATGAGCAGTTCTTC | CASSIPTSSYNEQFF | - | TRBJ2-1 | - | TRBV19
TGTGCCAGCTCACTCAATAGCGGGATAAGCACAGATACGCAGTATTTT | CASSLNSGISTDTQYF | few | TRBJ2-3 | TRBD2 | TRBV18
TGTGCCAGCAGTTATGGGACAGGGATGAATGGCTACACCTTC | CASSYGTGMNGYTF | - | TRBJ1-2 | TRBD1 | TRBV6-2/TRBV6-3
TGTGCCACCCGTGACAGGTCCGCCGGGCAGCCCCAGCATTTT | CATRDRSAGQPQHF | - | TRBJ1-5 | - | TRBV28
TGCAGCGTCCAGGGGGGAAAAGAGACCCAGTACTTC | CSVQGGKETQYF | - | TRBJ2-5 | - | TRBV29-1